This T cell receptor beta chain was profiled in a study of T cell repertoires in cytomegalovirus infection. Study information: Indicated by public TCR beta signatures were CMV infection and matching HLA type.

Comments on this clonotype: Its antigen remains unknown.

V was cut by 3 bases and J by 2 bases, with 6 bases left in between. The CDR3 runs 13 residues. In germline, CDR1 is SGHAT, CDR2 FQNNGV. From the reads, TCRdb called clonotypes with MiXCR, one entry per CDR3 protein. The sample has 200,000 to 250,000 distinct CDR3 sequences, less than 50% seen once. The input for sequencing was CD8+ T cells from cultured PBMCs, taken from culture after CMV antigen stimulation. This TCR was recovered from a human donor in good health (CMV status not recorded). Some clones in this sample may be carry-over from other donors' samples. This chain links TRBV11-2 with TRBJ2-3; D ambiguous. DNA of the CDR3: TGTGCCAGCAGCTTCCGCTTCACAGATACGCAGTATTTT. This encodes CASSFRFTDTQYF.